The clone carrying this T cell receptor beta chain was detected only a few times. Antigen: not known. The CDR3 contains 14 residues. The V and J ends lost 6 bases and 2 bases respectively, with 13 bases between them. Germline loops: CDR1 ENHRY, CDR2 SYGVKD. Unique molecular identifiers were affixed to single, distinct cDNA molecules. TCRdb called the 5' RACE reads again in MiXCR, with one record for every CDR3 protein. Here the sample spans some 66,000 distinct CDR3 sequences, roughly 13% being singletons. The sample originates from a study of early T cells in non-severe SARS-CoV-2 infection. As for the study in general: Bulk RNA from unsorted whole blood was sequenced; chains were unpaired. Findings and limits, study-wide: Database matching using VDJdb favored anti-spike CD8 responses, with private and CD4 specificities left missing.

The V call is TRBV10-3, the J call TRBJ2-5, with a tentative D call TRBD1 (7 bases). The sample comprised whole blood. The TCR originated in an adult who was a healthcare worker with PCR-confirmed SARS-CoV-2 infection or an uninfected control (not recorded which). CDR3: CAIRPTGTQETQYF. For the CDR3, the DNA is TGTGCCATCAGACCGACAGGGACTCAAGAGACCCAGTACTTC.